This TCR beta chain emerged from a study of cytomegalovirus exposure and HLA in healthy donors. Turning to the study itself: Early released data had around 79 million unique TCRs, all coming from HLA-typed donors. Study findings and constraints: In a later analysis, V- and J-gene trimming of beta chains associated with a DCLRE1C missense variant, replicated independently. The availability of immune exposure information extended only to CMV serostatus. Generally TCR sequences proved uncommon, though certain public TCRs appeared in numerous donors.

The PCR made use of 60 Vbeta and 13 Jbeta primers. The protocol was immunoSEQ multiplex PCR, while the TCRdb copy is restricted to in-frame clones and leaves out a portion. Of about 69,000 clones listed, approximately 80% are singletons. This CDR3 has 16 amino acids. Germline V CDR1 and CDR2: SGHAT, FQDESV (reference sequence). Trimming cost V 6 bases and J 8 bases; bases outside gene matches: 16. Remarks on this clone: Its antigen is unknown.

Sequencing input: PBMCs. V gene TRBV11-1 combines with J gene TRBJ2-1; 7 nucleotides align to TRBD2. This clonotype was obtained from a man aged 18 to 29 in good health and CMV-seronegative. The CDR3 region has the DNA TGTGCCAGCAGTGGGGGGGGAGCCCCAGGCTTAGATGAGCAGTTCTTC. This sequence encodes CASSGGGAPGLDEQFF.